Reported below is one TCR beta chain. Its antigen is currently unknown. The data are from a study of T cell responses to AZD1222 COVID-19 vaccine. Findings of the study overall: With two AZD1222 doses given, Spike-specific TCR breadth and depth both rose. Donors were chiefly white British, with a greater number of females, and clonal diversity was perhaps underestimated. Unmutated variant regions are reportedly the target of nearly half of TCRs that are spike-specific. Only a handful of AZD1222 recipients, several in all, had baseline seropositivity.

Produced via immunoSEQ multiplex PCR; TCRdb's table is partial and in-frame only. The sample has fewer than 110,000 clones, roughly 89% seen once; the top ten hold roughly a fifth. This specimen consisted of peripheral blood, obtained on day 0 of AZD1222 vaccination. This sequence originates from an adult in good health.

CDR3 sequence (DNA): TGCAGTGCTATCAAGGGACAGATCTACACCTTC. Its protein product is CSAIKGQIYTF. The chain employs TRBV20-1 and TRBJ1-2, with TRBD1 matching over 7 bases. After removal of 4 bases from V and 10 bases from J, the junction contained 6 bases not matched to a gene. Germline CDR1 DFQATT, CDR2 SNEGSKA (reference sequence). This CDR3 is built from 11 residues.